The 2 T cell receptor beta chains given below trace back to one sample, sequenced in a study of blood T cell repertoires in COVID-19 (dated by TCRdb to 2018 to 2021). Library generation was performed with the immunoSEQ multiplex PCR assay. TCRdb took this table from immuneACCESS and kept in-frame rearrangements with V and J called. Such tables lack part of the clones; where checked against another copy, unresolved V genes explain under half of the gap, and the rest is unexplained. This sample is represented by a few hundred thousand clones; approximately 83% of them were singletons. Approximately 14% of the sample is in the top ten clones. Sequenced sample: peripheral blood. Every receptor here comes from a person aged 70 to 85 with COVID-19, enrolled during active disease.

CDR3 in amino acids: CASSYSWGRTYEQYF. The CDR3 DNA sequence: TGTGCCAGCAGTTACTCCTGGGGCCGAACCTACGAGCAGTACTTC. The chain couples TRBV6-2 or TRBV6-3 to TRBJ2-7, with a possible D match to TRBD1 (5 bases). This CDR3 is 15 amino acids long. Germline CDR1 MNHEY, CDR2 SVGEGT. V lost 0 bases to trimming and J lost 2 bases, with 11 bases between them.

The J gene is TRBJ2-7, the V gene TRBV2, with D tentatively TRBD1 (6 bases). The V and J ends lost 7 bases and 2 bases respectively, with 24 bases between them. Germline V gives CDR1 SNHLY, CDR2 FYNNEI. The CDR3 contains 17 residues. The CDR3 region has the DNA TGTGCCAGCACCACCCCCGGTCGGCCAGGGGATACCTACGAGCAGTACTTC. Translating gives CASTTPGRPGDTYEQYF. Variable domain in full (rest from reference TRBV2 and TRBJ2-7): EPEVTQTPSHQVTQMGQEVILRCVPISNHLYFYWYRQILGQKVEFLVSFYNNEISEKSEIFDDQFSVERPDGSNFTLKIRSTKLEDSAMYFCASTTPGRPGDTYEQYFGPGTRLTVT.